The following is a TCR beta chain sequence with its context. The CDR3 runs 14 residues. Trimming took 0 bases from V and 5 from J, leaving 7 bases between them. The germline CDR1 and CDR2 sequences are MGHDK and SYGVNS. The data belong to a study of T cell changes during pregnancy in multiple sclerosis. TCRdb's copy holds only in-frame clones and misses some; the assay was immunoSEQ multiplex PCR. The sample yields approximately 40,000 clones, approximately 90% seen once. The TCR originated in a female donor in good health, enrolled as a control in a pregnancy study. The sample in question was CD4+ T cells from peripheral blood mononuclear cells, obtained in the third trimester of pregnancy. The chain has TRBV25-1 and TRBJ1-4; D ambiguous. The CDR3 nucleotides are TGTGCCAGCAGTGAATACCGAGCAAATGAAAAACTGTTTTTT. Protein: CASSEYRANEKLFF.